These 20 T cell receptor beta chains were all obtained from the same sample, sequenced in a study of T cell clonotyping in hematopoietic cell transplantation (dated by TCRdb to the early 2020s). The time point tag for this specimen amounts to: 100 days after allo-HCT. The library was obtained by the immunoSEQ multiplex PCR assay. In its TCRdb copy, this immuneACCESS table keeps in-frame sequences only and misses some clones. Where compared with another copy, unresolved V genes explain less than half of these, and the others have no known cause. This sample is represented by about 14,000 clones; just over 85% of them were singletons. The ten largest clones add up to about 13% of the sample. The source was PBMCs, collected 100 days after allogeneic stem cell transplant. Receptor source: a male patient aged 45-60 years who had an allogeneic stem cell transplant from an unrelated donor, so T cells may come from the graft donor. Some clones in this sample may be carry-over from other donors' samples.

The J gene is TRBJ1-5, the V gene TRBV18; D remains unclear. This CDR3 comprises 15 residues. The germline gives CDR1 KGHSH, CDR2 LQKENI. The V and J ends lost 4 bases and 1 base respectively, with 11 bases between them. This CDR3 reads CASSLRTGSNQPQHF. The CDR3 DNA follows: TGTGCCAGCTCACTCCGGACGGGAAGCAATCAGCCCCAGCATTTT. Full variable domain (rest looked up from reference TRBV18 and TRBJ1-5): NAGVMQNPRHLVRRRGQEARLRCSPMKGHSHVYWYRQLPEEGLKFMVYLQKENIIDESGMPKERFSAEFPKEGPSILRIQQVVRGDSAAYFCASSLRTGSNQPQHFGDGTRLSIL.

The CDR3 DNA follows: TGCAGCGTTGAAGAAGAGGGGGCGAATTACAATGAGCAGTTCTTC. This gives the protein CSVEEEGANYNEQFF. This rearrangement joins TRBV29-1 to TRBJ2-1, with 7 bases lining up with TRBD1. The J segment lost 4 bases and the V segment lost 0 bases, leaving 6 bases of the junction unmatched. CDR3 length equals 15 residues. The germline V gene has CDR1 SQVTM and CDR2 ANQGSEA.

The chain uses TRBV7-9 and TRBJ1-2; D is perhaps TRBD1 (5 bases). Germline assignment: CDR1 SEHNR and CDR2 FQNEAQ (reference sequence). Trimming removed 5 bases from V and 4 bases from J, with 14 bases in between. The CDR3 is made up of 14 amino acids. The CDR3 spells CASSPEQGGYGYTF. The CDR3 DNA sequence: TGTGCCAGCAGCCCGGAGCAGGGAGGCTATGGCTACACCTTC.

This chain connects TRBV10-3 to TRBJ2-7, with no clear D. V was cut by 0 bases and J by 3 bases, with 6 bases left in between. The CDR3 runs 13 residues. In germline, CDR1 is ENHRY, CDR2 SYGVKD. CDR3 loop: CAISESYFYEQYF. The CDR3 DNA sequence: TGTGCCATCAGTGAGTCTTACTTCTACGAGCAGTACTTC.

This clone was found a few times. The chain employs TRBV9 and TRBJ2-4, with D possibly TRBD2 on 5 matching bases. The CDR3 runs to 14 residues. CDR1 and CDR2 from the germline V gene are SGDLS and YYNGEE. Trimming took 4 bases from V and 0 from J, leaving 8 bases between them. In nucleotides, the CDR3 is TGTGCCAGCAGCCCGGGGTTAGCCAAAAACATTCAGTACTTC. Its translation is CASSPGLAKNIQYF.

This sequence joins TRBV4-1 and TRBJ2-7; 9 bases line up with TRBD1. V was clipped by 4 bases and J by 6 bases; unmatched bases: 10. This CDR3 is 15 amino acids long. CDR1 and CDR2 from the germline V gene are MGHRA and YSYEKL. CDR3 coding DNA: TGCGCCAGCAGCCCAACCACCGGGACAGGGTTCGAGCAGTACTTC. Translation gives CASSPTTGTGFEQYF.

The chain carries TRBV5-1 and TRBJ2-1, with D unclear. Germline-derived CDR1 and CDR2 are SGHRS and YFSETQ. Trimming took 3 bases from V and 0 from J, leaving 13 bases between them. This CDR3 has 16 residues. The CDR3 reads CASSSGRASSYNEQFF. CDR3 coding DNA: TGCGCCAGCAGCTCTGGACGGGCAAGCTCCTACAATGAGCAGTTCTTC.

Only one count was recorded for this clone. This chain connects TRBV9 to TRBJ2-7, with no clear D. CDR3 length: 13 amino acids. Deletions cut 0 bases from V and 5 bases from J, with 9 bases between. Germline CDR1 SGDLS, CDR2 YYNGEE. CDR3 amino acids: CASSVGDRDEQYF. Here the CDR3 DNA reads TGTGCCAGCAGCGTAGGAGATCGGGACGAGCAGTACTTC.

This chain uses TRBV5-5 with TRBJ1-2, with TRBD1 as a possible D gene (6 bases). Germline V lookup: CDR1 SGHKS, CDR2 YYEKEE (reference sequence). This CDR3 spans 15 amino acids. The V and J ends lost 0 bases and 6 bases respectively, with 15 bases between them. The CDR3 bases are TGTGCCAGCAGCTTGGATTGGGGGGCTAAGAATGGCTACACCTTC. Its translation is CASSLDWGAKNGYTF. The entire variable domain, with the rest obtained from reference TRBV5-5 and TRBJ1-2, is as follows: DAGVTQSPTHLIKTRGQQVTLRCSPISGHKSVSWYQQVLGQGPQFIFQYYEKEERGRGNFPDRFSARQFPNYSSELNVNALLLGDSALYLCASSLDWGAKNGYTFGSGTRLTVV.

The J gene is TRBJ2-1, the V gene TRBV6-5, with D perhaps TRBD2 (5 bases). Germline V lookup: CDR1 MNHEY, CDR2 SVGAGI. V was cut by 6 bases and J by 4 bases, with 16 bases left in between. The CDR3 runs to 15 residues. This CDR3 reads CASRLGIASYNEQFF. The CDR3 DNA is TGTGCCAGCAGATTAGGGATAGCGAGTTACAATGAGCAGTTCTTC.

The chain uses TRBV7-8 and TRBJ2-7; 8 bases align to TRBD1. Germline V CDR1 and CDR2: SGHVS, FQNEAQ. The J segment lost 2 bases and the V segment lost 4 bases, leaving 10 bases of the junction unmatched. This CDR3 region has 16 residues. Written as DNA, the CDR3 is TGTGCCAGCAGCTCCTTTTCCGGGACAGGAGCCTACGAGCAGTACTTC. Translating gives CASSSFSGTGAYEQYF.

This clone has just one count. This sequence joins TRBV5-4 and TRBJ2-7, with D perhaps matching TRBD1 or TRBD2 (6 bases each). The CDR3 runs 17 residues. CDR1 and CDR2 from the germline V gene are SGHNT and YYREEE (reference sequence). The ends were cut back, 1 base at V and 3 bases at J, with 20 bases in the middle. The CDR3 loop is CASSLSASQGGIYEQYF. DNA for the CDR3: TGTGCCAGCAGCTTGTCCGCGTCACAAGGGGGGATCTACGAGCAGTACTTC.

The chain uses TRBV20-1 and TRBJ1-4; D call uncertain. Germline CDR1 DFQATT, CDR2 SNEGSKA (reference sequence). The CDR3 totals 11 residues. V was cut by 3 bases and J by 4 bases, with 3 bases left in between. The CDR3 here is CSARYNEKLFF. In DNA form, the CDR3 reads TGCAGTGCTAGGTATAATGAAAAACTGTTTTTT.

The chain recombines TRBV7-2 with TRBJ2-5; the D gene could be TRBD1 or TRBD2 (6 bases each). CDR3 length: 15 amino acids. Germline V gives CDR1 SGHTA, CDR2 FQGNSA. The ends were cut back, 1 base at V and 3 bases at J, with 12 bases in the middle. This chain's CDR3 is CASSLGGAGEETQYF. The CDR3 DNA reads TGTGCCAGCAGCTTAGGGGGGGCAGGGGAAGAGACCCAGTACTTC.

This clone is termed medium-sized. The sample has other DNA sequences that encode this CDR3 too. The V call is TRBV30, the J call TRBJ1-1, with D hard to call. Germline V gives CDR1 GTSNPN, CDR2 SVGIG (reference sequence). The germline V and J ends were trimmed by 0 bases and 6 bases, with 5 bases remaining between them. The CDR3 length is 11 residues. This chain's CDR3 is CAWSVLAEAFF. The CDR3 DNA follows: TGTGCCTGGAGTGTTCTGGCTGAAGCTTTCTTT.

The chain has TRBV27 and TRBJ1-1; D is unclear. CDR3 size: 14 residues. V was clipped by 5 bases and J by 3 bases, with 13 bases between them. Per the germline V gene, CDR1 is MNHEY and CDR2 is SMNVEV (reference sequence). The CDR3 nucleotides read TGTGCCAGCAGTCGGATAGGCGGAGACACTGAAGCTTTCTTT. Its translation: CASSRIGGDTEAFF.

This clone was counted between two and nine times. This chain connects TRBV30 to TRBJ1-2; weak D call: TRBD1 (6 bases). The CDR3 runs to 17 residues. The V gene lost 4 bases and the J gene lost 5 bases, with 26 bases spanning the gap. Germline CDR1 GTSNPN, CDR2 SVGIG (reference sequence). The DNA of the CDR3 is TGTGCCTGGAAGTGGGGCAGGGGTCTCGAGCTAACATATGGCTACACCTTC. Translated: CAWKWGRGLELTYGYTF.

The chain employs TRBV19 and TRBJ2-6, with a weak D call TRBD2 (7 bases). Trimming cost V 3 bases and J 0 bases, with 12 bases left between them. The CDR3 loop spans 17 amino acids. Germline loops: CDR1 LNHDA, CDR2 SQIVND (reference sequence). The CDR3 sequence: CASSIRGGGSGANVLTF. DNA for the CDR3: TGTGCCAGTAGTATTAGAGGGGGGGGCTCTGGGGCCAACGTCCTGACTTTC.

This chain uses TRBV6-4 with TRBJ1-1; 10 positions match TRBD1. There are 12 residues in the CDR3. Germline values: CDR1 MRHNA, CDR2 SNTAGT. With V trimmed by 6 bases and J by 12 bases, 7 bases remained unmatched. The CDR3 region is CASSGQGGETFF. In nucleotides, the CDR3 is TGTGCCAGCAGCGGACAGGGGGGCGAGACTTTCTTT.

The rearrangement links TRBV9 to TRBJ1-4; no definite D call. The CDR3 consists of 14 residues. V shed 4 bases and J shed 3 bases, with 10 bases lying between them. Per germline, CDR1 SGDLS and CDR2 YYNGEE. CDR3 coding DNA: TGTGCCAGCAGCCCTCACCGGTCTAATGAAAAACTGTTTTTT. This gives the protein CASSPHRSNEKLFF.